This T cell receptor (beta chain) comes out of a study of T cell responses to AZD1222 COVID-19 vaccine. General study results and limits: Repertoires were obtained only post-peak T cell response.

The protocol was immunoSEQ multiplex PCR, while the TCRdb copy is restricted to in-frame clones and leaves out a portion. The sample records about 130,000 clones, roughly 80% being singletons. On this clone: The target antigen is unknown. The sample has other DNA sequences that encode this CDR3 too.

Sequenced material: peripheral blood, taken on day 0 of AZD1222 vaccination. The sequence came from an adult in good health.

The CDR3 protein is CASSLRQGGEAFF. The CDR3 DNA sequence: TGTGCCAGCAGTTTAAGACAGGGGGGAGAAGCTTTCTTT. The chain has TRBV12-3 or TRBV12-4 and TRBJ1-1; 9 bases align to TRBD1. The CDR3 is 13 residues long. The J segment lost 8 bases and the V segment lost 2 bases, leaving 3 bases of the junction unmatched.